Sequencing of this T cell receptor (beta chain) was carried out in a study of T cells after yellow fever vaccination. TCRdb itself ran the 5' RACE reads through MiXCR, one entry per CDR3 protein. The repertoire holds about 120,000 distinct CDR3 sequences, with roughly 8.2% as singletons. Germline lookup yields CDR1 MDHEN and CDR2 SYDVKM. The V end lost 2 bases, the J end lost 7 bases, and 12 bases lay between the germline ends. The CDR3 covers 15 residues. This receptor was obtained from a man in his late teens or twenties who received the YFV17D yellow fever vaccine. This specimen consisted of CD8+ T cells sorted from PBMCs, obtained on the day of the yellow fever booster vaccination. The chain joins TRBV28 to TRBJ1-6; no reliable D call. CDR3 protein: CASSLNLHLNSPLHF. In DNA form, the CDR3 reads TGTGCCAGCAGTTTAAATTTGCACCTGAATTCACCCCTCCACTTT. The full variable domain, completed using reference TRBV28 and TRBJ1-6, is DVKVTQSSRYLVKRTGEKVFLECVQDMDHENMFWYRQDPGLGLRLIYFSYDVKMKEKGDIPEGYSVSREKKERFSLILESASTNQTSMYLCASSLNLHLNSPLHFGNGTRLTVT.